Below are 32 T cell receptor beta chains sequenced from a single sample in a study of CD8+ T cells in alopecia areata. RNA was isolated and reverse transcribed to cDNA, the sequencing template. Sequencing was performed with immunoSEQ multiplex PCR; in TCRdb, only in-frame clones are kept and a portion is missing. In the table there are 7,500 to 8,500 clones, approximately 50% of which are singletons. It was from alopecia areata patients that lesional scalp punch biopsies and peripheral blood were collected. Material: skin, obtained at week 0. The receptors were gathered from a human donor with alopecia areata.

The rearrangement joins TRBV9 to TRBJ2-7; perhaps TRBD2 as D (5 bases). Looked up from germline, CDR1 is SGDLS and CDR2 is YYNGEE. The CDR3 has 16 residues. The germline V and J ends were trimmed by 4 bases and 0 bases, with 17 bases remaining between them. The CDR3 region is CASSPAPSGSSYEQYF. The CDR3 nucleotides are TGTGCCAGCAGCCCTGCCCCAAGCGGAAGCTCCTACGAGCAGTACTTC.

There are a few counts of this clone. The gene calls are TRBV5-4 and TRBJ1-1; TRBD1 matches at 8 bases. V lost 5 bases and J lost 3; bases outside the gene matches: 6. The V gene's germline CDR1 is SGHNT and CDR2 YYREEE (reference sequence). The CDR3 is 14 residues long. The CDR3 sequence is CASSPGGMDTEAFF. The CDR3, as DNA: TGTGCCAGCAGTCCAGGGGGCATGGACACTGAAGCTTTCTTT.

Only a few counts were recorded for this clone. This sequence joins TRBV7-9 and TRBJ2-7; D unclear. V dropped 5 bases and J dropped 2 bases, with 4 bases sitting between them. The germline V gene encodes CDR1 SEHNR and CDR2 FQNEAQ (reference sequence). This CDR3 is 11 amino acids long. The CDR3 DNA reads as TGTGCCAGCAGCCATCCCTACGAGCAGTACTTC. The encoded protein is CASSHPYEQYF. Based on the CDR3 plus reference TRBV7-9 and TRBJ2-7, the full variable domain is DTGVSQNPRHKITKRGQNVTFRCDPISEHNRLYWYRQTLGQGPEFLTYFQNEAQLEKSRLLSDRFSAERPKGSFSTLEIQRTEQGDSAMYLCASSHPYEQYFGPGTRLTVT.

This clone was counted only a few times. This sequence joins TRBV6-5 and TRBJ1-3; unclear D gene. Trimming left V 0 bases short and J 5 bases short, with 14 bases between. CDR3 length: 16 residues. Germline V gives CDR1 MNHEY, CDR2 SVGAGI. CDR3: CASSYSYSAERNTIYF. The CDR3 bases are TGTGCCAGCAGTTACTCGTATTCCGCGGAGAGAAACACCATATATTTT.

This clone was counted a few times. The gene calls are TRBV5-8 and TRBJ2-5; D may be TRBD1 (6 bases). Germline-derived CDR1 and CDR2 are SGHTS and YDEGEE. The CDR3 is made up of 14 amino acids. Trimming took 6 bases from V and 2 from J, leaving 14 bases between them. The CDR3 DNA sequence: TGTGCCAGCAACAAAGGGGGACAACAAGAGACCCAGTACTTC. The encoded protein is CASNKGGQQETQYF.

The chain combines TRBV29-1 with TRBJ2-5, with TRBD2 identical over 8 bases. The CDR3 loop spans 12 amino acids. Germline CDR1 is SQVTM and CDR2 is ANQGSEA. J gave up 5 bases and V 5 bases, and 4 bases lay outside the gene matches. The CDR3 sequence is CSVSGSTETQYF. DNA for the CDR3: TGCAGCGTTAGCGGGAGTACTGAGACCCAGTACTTC.

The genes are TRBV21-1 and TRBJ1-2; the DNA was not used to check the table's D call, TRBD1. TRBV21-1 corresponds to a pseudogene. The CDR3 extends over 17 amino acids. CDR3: CASLQRDFTGLVYGYTF. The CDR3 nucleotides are TGTGCCAGCCTCCAAAGGGATTTTACAGGTCTTGTCTATGGCTACACCTTC.

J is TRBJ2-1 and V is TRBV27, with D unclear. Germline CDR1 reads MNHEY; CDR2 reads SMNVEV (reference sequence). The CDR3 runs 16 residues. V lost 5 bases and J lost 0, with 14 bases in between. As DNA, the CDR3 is TGTGCCAGCAGTCGGCTGGCGCCGAGCTCCTACAATGAGCAGTTCTTC. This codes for CASSRLAPSSYNEQFF.

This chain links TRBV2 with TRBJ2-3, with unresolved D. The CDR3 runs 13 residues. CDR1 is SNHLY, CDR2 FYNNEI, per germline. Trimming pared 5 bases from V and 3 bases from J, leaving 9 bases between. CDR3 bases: TGTGCCAGCAGTACCTTTAGGACAGATACGCAGTATTTT. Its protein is CASSTFRTDTQYF.

Here the CDR3 DNA reads TGTGCCAGCAACCCAGGCCTTGCGTGGGGTAATGAGCAGTTCTTC. It codes for CASNPGLAWGNEQFF. The J gene is TRBJ2-1, the V gene TRBV7-2, with D hard to call. This CDR3 comprises 15 residues. V was clipped by 7 bases and J by 7 bases, with 20 bases between them. Germline CDR1 SGHTA, CDR2 FQGNSA. The full variable domain, in which reference TRBV7-2 and TRBJ2-1 provide the parts outside the CDR3, is GAGVSQSPSNKVTEKGKDVELRCDPISGHTALYWYRQSLGQGLEFLIYFQGNSAPDKSGLPSDRFSAERTGGSVSTLTIQRTQQEDSAVYLCASNPGLAWGNEQFFGPGTRLTVL.

This CDR3 is CASSIGPAGAGELFF. CDR3 nucleotides: TGTGCCAGTAGTATAGGGCCAGCGGGAGCCGGGGAGCTGTTTTTT. The chain employs TRBV19 and TRBJ2-2; 8 bases align to TRBD2. This CDR3 is 15 amino acids long. Unmatched junction bases numbered 4, after V lost 1 base and J lost 6 bases. Germline V gives CDR1 LNHDA, CDR2 SQIVND (reference sequence).

CDR3 DNA: TGTGCCAGCAGCTCTACCGGGACAGGGCCAATTCACACTGAAGCTTTCTTT. It codes for CASSSTGTGPIHTEAFF. The rearrangement joins TRBV7-3 to TRBJ1-1, with TRBD1 identical over 9 bases. The CDR3 runs to 17 residues. CDR1 and CDR2 (germline): SGHTA, FQGTGA. The junction had 12 bases not matched to a gene; V was cut back by 4 bases and J by 3 bases.

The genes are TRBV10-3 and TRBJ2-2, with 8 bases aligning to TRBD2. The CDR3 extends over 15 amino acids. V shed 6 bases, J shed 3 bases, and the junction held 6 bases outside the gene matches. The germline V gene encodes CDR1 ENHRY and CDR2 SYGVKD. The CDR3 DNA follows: TGTGCCATCAGGAATACTAGCGGATACACCGGGGAGCTGTTTTTT. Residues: CAIRNTSGYTGELFF.

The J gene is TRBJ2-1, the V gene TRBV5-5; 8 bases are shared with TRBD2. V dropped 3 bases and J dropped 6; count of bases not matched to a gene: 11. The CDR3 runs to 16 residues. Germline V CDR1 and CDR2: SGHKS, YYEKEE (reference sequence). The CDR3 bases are TGTGCCAGCAGCTCTATACTAGCGGAGTGGGGCAATGAGCAGTTCTTC. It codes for CASSSILAEWGNEQFF.

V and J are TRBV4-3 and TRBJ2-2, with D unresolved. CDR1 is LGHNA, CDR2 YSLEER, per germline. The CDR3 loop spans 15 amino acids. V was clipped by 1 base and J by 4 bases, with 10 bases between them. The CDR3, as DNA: TGCGCCAGCAGCCAAGTGTTGGATCCCACCGGGGAGCTGTTTTTT. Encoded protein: CASSQVLDPTGELFF.

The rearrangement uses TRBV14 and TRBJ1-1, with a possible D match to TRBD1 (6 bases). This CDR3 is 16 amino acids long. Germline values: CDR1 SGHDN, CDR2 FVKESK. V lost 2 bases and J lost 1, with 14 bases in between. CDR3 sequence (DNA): TGTGCCAGCAGCCAATACTTAGACAGGCCGAACACTGAAGCTTTCTTT. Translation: CASSQYLDRPNTEAFF.

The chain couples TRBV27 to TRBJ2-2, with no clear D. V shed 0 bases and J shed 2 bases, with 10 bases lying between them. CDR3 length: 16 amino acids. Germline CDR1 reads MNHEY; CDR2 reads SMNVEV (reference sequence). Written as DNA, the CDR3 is TGTGCCAGCAGTTTATCCCCCGGAGCTAACACCGGGGAGCTGTTTTTT. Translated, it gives CASSLSPGANTGELFF.

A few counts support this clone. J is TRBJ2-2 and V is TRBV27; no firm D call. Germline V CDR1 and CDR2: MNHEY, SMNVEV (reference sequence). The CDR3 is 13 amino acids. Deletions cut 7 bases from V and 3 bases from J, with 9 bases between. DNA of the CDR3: TGTGCCAGCACCCCACTCCACACCGGGGAGCTGTTTTTT. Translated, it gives CASTPLHTGELFF.

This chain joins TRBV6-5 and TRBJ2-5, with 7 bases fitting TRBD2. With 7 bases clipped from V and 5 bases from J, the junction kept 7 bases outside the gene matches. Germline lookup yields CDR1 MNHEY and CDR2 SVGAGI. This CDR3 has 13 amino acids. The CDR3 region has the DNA TGTGCCAGCACCCCGGCGGGGGAGGAGACCCAGTACTTC. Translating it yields CASTPAGEETQYF.

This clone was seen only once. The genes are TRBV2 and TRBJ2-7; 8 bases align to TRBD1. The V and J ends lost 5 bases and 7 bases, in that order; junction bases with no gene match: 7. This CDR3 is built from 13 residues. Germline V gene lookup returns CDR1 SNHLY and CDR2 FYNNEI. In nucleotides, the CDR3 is TGTGCCAGCAGTACGACAGGGGCGAGAGAGCAGTACTTC. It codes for CASSTTGAREQYF.

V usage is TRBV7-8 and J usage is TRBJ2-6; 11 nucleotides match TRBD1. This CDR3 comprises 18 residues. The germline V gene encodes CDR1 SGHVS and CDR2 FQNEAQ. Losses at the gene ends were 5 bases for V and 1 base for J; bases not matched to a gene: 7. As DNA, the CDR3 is TGTGCCAGCAGCGGGGGGACAGGGGGGTTTTCTGGGGCCAACGTCCTGACTTTC. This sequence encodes CASSGGTGGFSGANVLTF. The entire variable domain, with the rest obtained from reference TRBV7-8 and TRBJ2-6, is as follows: GAGVSQSPRYKVAKRGQDVALRCDPISGHVSLFWYQQALGQGPEFLTYFQNEAQLDKSGLPSDRFFAERPEGSVSTLKIQRTQQEDSAVYLCASSGGTGGFSGANVLTFGAGSRLTVL.

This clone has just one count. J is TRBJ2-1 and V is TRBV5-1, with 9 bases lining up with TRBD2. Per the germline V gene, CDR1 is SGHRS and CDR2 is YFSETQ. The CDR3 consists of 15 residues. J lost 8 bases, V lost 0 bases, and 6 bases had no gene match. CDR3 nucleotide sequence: TGCGCCAGCAGCTTGGGACTAGCGGCTAGGGATGAGCAGTTCTTC. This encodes CASSLGLAARDEQFF.

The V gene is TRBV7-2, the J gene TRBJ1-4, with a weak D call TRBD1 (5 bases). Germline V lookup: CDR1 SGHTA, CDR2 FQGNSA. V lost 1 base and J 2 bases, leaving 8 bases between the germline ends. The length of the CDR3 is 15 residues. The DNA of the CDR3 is TGTGCCAGCAGCTTAGTCGGGGCGACTAATGAAAAACTGTTTTTT. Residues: CASSLVGATNEKLFF.

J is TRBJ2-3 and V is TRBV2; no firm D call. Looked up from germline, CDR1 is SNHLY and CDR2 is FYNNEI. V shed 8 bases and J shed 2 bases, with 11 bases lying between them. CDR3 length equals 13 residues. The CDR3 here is CASVVRITDTQYF. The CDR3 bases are TGTGCCAGCGTTGTGCGGATCACAGATACGCAGTATTTT. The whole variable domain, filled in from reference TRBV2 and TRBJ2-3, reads EPEVTQTPSHQVTQMGQEVILRCVPISNHLYFYWYRQILGQKVEFLVSFYNNEISEKSEIFDDQFSVERPDGSNFTLKIRSTKLEDSAMYFCASVVRITDTQYFGPGTRLTVL.

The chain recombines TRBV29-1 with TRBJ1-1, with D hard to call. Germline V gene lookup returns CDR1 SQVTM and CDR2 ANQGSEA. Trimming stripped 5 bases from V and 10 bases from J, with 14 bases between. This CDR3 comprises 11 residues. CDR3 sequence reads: CSVNSGRGAFF. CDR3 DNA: TGCAGCGTTAATTCCGGTCGGGGAGCTTTCTTT. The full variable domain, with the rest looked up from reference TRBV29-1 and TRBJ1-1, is SAVISQKPSRDICQRGTSLTIQCQVDSQVTMMFWYRQQPGQSLTLIATANQGSEATYESGFVIDKFPISRPNLTFSTLTVSNMSPEDSSIYLCSVNSGRGAFFGQGTRLTVV.

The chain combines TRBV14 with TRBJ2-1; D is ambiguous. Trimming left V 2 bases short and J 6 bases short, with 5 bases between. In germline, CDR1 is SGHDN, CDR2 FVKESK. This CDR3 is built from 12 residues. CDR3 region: CASSQTLNEQFF. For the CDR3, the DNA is TGTGCCAGCAGCCAAACCCTCAATGAGCAGTTCTTC.

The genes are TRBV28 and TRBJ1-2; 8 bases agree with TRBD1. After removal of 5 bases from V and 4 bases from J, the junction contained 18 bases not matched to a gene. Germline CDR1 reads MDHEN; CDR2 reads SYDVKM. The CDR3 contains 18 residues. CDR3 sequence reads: CASSLEIGARGLPYGYTF. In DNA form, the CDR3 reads TGTGCCAGCAGTCTGGAGATCGGGGCCAGGGGGCTCCCCTATGGCTACACCTTC.

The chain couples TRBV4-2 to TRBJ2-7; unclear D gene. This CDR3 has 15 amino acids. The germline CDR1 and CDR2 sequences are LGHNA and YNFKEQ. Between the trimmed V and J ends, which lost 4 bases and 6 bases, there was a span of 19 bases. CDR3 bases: TGTGCCAGCAGCCCCGGACCCCCGGTGGCCTCCGAGCAGTACTTC. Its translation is CASSPGPPVASEQYF.

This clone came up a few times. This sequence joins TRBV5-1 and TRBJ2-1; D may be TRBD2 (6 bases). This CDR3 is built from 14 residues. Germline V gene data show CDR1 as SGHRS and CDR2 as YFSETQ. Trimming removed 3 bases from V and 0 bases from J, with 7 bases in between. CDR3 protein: CASSWGVSYNEQFF. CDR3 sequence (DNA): TGCGCCAGCAGCTGGGGGGTCTCCTACAATGAGCAGTTCTTC.

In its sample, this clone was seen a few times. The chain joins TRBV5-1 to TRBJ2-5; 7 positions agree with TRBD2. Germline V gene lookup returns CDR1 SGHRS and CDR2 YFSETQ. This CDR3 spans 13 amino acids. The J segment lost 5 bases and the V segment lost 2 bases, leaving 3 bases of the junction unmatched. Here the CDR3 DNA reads TGCGCCAGCAGCTTTCAGGGAGGGGAGACCCAGTACTTC. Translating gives CASSFQGGETQYF.

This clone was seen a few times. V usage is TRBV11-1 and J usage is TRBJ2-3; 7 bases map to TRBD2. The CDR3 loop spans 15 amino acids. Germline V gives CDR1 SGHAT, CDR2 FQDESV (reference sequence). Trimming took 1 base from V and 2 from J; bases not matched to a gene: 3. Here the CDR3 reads CASSLEAGFTDTQYF. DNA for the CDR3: TGTGCCAGCAGCTTAGAAGCGGGGTTCACAGATACGCAGTATTTT.

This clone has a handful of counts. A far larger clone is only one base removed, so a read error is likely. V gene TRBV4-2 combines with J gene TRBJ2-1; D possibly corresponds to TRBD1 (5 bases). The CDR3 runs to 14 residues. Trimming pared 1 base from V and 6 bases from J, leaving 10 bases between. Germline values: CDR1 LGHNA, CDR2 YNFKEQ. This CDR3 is CASSQAGASNEQFF. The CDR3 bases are TGTGCCAGCAGCCAAGCTGGGGCTTCCAATGAGCAGTTCTTC.